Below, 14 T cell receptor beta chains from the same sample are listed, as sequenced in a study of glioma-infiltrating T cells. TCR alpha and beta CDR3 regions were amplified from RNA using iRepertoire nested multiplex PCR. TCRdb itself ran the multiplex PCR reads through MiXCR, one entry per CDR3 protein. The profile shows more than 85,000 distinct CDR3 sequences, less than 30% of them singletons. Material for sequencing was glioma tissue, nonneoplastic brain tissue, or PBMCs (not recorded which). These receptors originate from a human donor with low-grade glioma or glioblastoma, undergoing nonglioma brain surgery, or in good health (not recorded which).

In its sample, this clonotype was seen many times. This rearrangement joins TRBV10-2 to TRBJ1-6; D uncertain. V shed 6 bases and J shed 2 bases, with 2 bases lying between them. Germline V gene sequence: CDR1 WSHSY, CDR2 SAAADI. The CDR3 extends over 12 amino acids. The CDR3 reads CASSPYNSPLHF. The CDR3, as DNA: TGCGCCAGCAGCCCCTATAATTCACCCCTCCACTTT.

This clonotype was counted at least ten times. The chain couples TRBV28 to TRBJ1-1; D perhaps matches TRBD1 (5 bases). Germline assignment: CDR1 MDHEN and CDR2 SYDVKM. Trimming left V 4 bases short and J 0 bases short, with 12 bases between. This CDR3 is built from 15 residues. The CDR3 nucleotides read TGTGCCAGCAGTTGGGAAGGGACGATGAACACTGAAGCTTTCTTT. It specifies CASSWEGTMNTEAFF.

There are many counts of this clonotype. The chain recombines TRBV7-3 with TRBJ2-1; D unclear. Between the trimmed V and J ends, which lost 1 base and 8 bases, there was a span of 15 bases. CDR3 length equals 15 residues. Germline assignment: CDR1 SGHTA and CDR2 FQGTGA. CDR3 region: CASSLIPKLLHEQFF. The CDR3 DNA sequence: TGTGCCAGCAGCTTAATCCCAAAGCTTTTACATGAGCAGTTCTTC.

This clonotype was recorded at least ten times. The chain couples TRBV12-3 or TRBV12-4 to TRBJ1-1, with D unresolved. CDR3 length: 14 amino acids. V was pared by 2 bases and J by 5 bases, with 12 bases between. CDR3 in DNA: TGTGCCAGCAGTTTAAGGCGGGGAGGAACTGAAGCTTTCTTT. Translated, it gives CASSLRRGGTEAFF.

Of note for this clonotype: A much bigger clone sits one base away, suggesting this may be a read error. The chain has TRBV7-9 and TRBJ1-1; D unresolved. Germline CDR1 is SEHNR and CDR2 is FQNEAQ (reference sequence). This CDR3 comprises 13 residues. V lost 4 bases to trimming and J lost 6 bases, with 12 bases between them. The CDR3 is CASSSQSNAEAFF. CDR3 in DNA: TGTGCCAGCAGCTCCCAATCCAACGCTGAAGCTTTCTTT.

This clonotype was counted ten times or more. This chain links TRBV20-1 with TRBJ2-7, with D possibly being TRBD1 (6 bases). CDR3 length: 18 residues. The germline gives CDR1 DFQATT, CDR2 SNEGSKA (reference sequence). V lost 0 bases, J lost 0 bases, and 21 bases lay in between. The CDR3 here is CSARDWGHGNLGSYEQYF. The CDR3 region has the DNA TGCAGTGCTAGAGATTGGGGGCATGGTAACCTGGGCTCCTACGAGCAGTACTTC.

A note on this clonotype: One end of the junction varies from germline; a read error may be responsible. For the CDR3, the DNA is TGCACCAGCAGCCAGACCTACCGCGGGAGCACAGATACGCAGTATTTT. Translation gives CTSSQTYRGSTDTQYF. This chain joins TRBV4-1 and TRBJ2-3; TRBD2 is a possible D gene (5 bases). The V gene's germline CDR1 is MGHRA and CDR2 YSYEKL. The CDR3 consists of 16 residues.

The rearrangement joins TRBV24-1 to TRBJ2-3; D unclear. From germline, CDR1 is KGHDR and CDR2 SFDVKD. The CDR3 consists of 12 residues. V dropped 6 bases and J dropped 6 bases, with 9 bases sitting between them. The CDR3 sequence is CATSKDRDTQYF. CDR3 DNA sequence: TGTGCCACCAGTAAGGACCGCGATACGCAGTATTTT.

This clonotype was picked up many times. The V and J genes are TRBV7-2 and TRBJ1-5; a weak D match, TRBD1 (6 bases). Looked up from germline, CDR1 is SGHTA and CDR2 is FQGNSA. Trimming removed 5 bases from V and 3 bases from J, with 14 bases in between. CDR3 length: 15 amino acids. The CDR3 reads CASSLQQGPNQPQHF. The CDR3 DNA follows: TGTGCCAGCAGCCTGCAACAGGGACCCAATCAGCCCCAGCATTTT.

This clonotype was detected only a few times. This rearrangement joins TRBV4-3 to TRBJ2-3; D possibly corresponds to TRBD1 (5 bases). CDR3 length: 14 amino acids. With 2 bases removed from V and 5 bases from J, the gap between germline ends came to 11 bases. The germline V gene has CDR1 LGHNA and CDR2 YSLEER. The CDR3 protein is CASSQRGALDTQYF. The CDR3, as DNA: TGCGCCAGCAGCCAAAGGGGCGCGCTAGATACGCAGTATTTT.

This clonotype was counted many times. DNA of the CDR3: TGTGCCAGCAGTTACTCGATTGCAGCGGGGGAATCAGATACGCAGTATTTT. This sequence encodes CASSYSIAAGESDTQYF. V and J are TRBV6-6 and TRBJ2-3; 8 positions agree with TRBD2. Per germline, CDR1 MNHNY and CDR2 SVGAGI (reference sequence). Germline trimming cut 0 bases from V and 4 bases from J; bases unmatched to any gene: 9. The CDR3 has 17 residues.

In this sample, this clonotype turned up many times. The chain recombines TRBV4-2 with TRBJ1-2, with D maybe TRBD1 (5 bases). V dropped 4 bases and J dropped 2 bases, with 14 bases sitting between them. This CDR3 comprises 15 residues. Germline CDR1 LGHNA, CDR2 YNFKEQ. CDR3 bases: TGTGCCAGCAGCCTCCTTTACCGGGACAACTATGGCTACACCTTC. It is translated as CASSLLYRDNYGYTF.

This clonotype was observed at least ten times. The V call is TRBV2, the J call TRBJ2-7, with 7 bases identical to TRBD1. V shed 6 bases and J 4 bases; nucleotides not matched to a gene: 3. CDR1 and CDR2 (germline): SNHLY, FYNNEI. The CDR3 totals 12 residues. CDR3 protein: CASRLQGYEQYF. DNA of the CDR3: TGTGCCAGCAGACTACAGGGGTACGAGCAGTACTTC.

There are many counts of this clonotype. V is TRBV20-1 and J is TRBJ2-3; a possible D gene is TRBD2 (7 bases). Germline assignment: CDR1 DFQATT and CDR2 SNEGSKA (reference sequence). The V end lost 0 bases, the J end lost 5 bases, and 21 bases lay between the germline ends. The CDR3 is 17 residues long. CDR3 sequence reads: CSARDPPGGLGVDTQYF. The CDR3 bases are TGCAGTGCTAGAGATCCTCCGGGGGGCCTTGGGGTAGATACGCAGTATTTT.